This T cell receptor beta chain was recovered during a study of CD8 T cells in ankylosing spondylitis (dated by TCRdb to about 2017). The study in broad terms: To find TCR variants linked to disease, the study profiled T cell receptor beta repertoires in ankylosing spondylitis patients and healthy donors. In total, the full study cohort was made up of over a hundred healthy donors and 25 ankylosing spondylitis patients. Peripheral blood samples were taken, and synovial fluid was additionally collected from ankylosing spondylitis patients.

There are 13 amino acids in the CDR3, from cysteine to phenylalanine inclusive. This entry keeps only the CDR3 DNA: 39 bases, framed from base 1. The trim is 4 bases for V and 3 bases for J, with a gap of 10 bases between the germline ends. Based on the germline V gene, the CDR1 and CDR2 sequences are SQVTM and ANQGSEA. What the study reported, not specific to this receptor: Some TCR beta motif variants had previously been reported in synovial fluid and blood of reactive arthritis patients, which suggested common disease-initiation mechanisms. In peripheral blood, the disease-linked clones were found at relatively low frequencies and had a CD8+ phenotype. According to the report, matched synovial fluid samples from ankylosing spondylitis patients were significantly enriched for the disease-linked clones. Blood from ankylosing spondylitis patients appeared to be characterized by a TCR beta motif made up of several highly homologous amino acid variants.

Instrument on record: Illumina HiSeq 2500. TCR beta libraries were prepared by quantitative 5'-RACE with molecular barcodes. In the original analysis: A new computational method based on a probabilistic model of VDJ rearrangement was used to identify disease-linked TCR variants. Through fastp at Q25 and MiXCR, TCRdb rebuilt clones from the public reads, retaining in-frame beta chains. Duplicate CDR3 protein sequences are folded into a single record with the most common DNA and genes. The V and J calls were determined by TCRdb, not by the authors. The sample table records fewer than 250,000 distinct CDR3 sequences; 10% of these occur just once. Of the sample, about a fifth falls within the top ten clones. This clonotype was detected ten times or more. Its antigen is unknown. Base qualities are missing; no much larger clone stands one base away.

The material sequenced was blood, either unsorted or a sorted T cell fraction (not recorded which). The TCR comes from a male donor with ankylosing spondylitis or in good health (not recorded which). This chain joins TRBV29-1 to TRBJ2-1; the D gene cannot be resolved reliably. The CDR3 amino acid sequence is: CSVGNSSYNEQFF. The sequenced DNA: TGCAGCGTTGGGAACTCCAGCTACAATGAGCAGTTCTTC.